Shown below are 19 T cell receptor beta chains from a single sample sequenced in a study of T-cell memory formation after mild COVID-19. TCRdb processed the 5' RACE reads anew with MiXCR; each CDR3 protein has one entry. The sample lists roughly 52,000 distinct CDR3 sequences, over 7.5% occurring once. The specimen sequenced was PBMCs or a T cell subset sorted from them (not recorded which). The receptors here all came from a man aged 18 to 29 who had mild COVID-19 (a few samples of this study predate the infection). Cell type and time point are not known.

This clonotype counts as medium-sized (0.01 to 0.1%). V gene TRBV7-2 combines with J gene TRBJ2-1, with 13 bases that match TRBD2. Germline trimming cut 4 bases from V and 2 bases from J; bases unmatched to any gene: 8. CDR1 SGHTA and CDR2 FQGNSA come from the germline V gene. This CDR3 contains 18 residues. This CDR3 is CASSSLGTSGVTYNEQFF. In DNA, the CDR3 is TGTGCCAGCAGCTCCCTTGGGACTAGCGGGGTAACCTACAATGAGCAGTTCTTC. The full variable domain, completed using reference TRBV7-2 and TRBJ2-1, is GAGVSQSPSNKVTEKGKDVELRCDPISGHTALYWYRQSLGQGLEFLIYFQGNSAPDKSGLPSDRFSAERTGGSVSTLTIQRTQQEDSAVYLCASSSLGTSGVTYNEQFFGPGTRLTVL.

This clonotype was observed a handful of times. This chain uses TRBV9 with TRBJ2-7; 10 nucleotides agree with TRBD1. The CDR3 is 13 amino acids. V shed 0 bases, J shed 6 bases, and the junction held 0 bases outside the gene matches. The V gene's germline CDR1 is SGDLS and CDR2 YYNGEE. Here the CDR3 DNA reads TGTGCCAGCAGCGTAGGGACAGGGGGCGAGCAGTACGTC. It is translated as CASSVGTGGEQYV.

This sequence joins TRBV12-5 and TRBJ1-5; TRBD1 might be the D (6 bases). Trimming cost V 9 bases and J 3 bases, with 21 bases left between them. The length of the CDR3 is 16 residues. Germline CDR1 LGHNT, CDR2 FRNRAP. The CDR3 coding sequence is TGTGCTAGCTTAGTCCTTTCAGGGGCGCCCAATCAGCCCCAGCATTTT. It translates to CASLVLSGAPNQPQHF. Full variable domain (remainder filled in from reference TRBV12-5 and TRBJ1-5): DARVTQTPRHKVTEMGQEVTMRCQPILGHNTVFWYRQTMMQGLELLAYFRNRAPLDDSGMPKDRFSAEMPDATLATLKIQPSEPRDSAVYFCASLVLSGAPNQPQHFGDGTRLSIL.

In its sample, this clonotype was seen a few times. J is TRBJ2-1 and V is TRBV6-5, with 9 positions matching TRBD2. After removal of 6 bases from V and 9 bases from J, the junction contained 3 bases not matched to a gene. CDR1 is MNHEY, CDR2 SVGAGI, per germline. This CDR3 is 12 amino acids long. The CDR3 reads CASRATSGEQFF. CDR3 coding DNA: TGTGCCAGCAGGGCGACTAGCGGTGAGCAGTTCTTC.

In its sample, this clonotype was seen many times. The chain links TRBV5-1 to TRBJ2-7, with D uncertain. The CDR3 runs 14 residues. The V gene lost 0 bases and the J gene lost 2 bases, with 9 bases spanning the gap. Germline lookup yields CDR1 SGHRS and CDR2 YFSETQ. CDR3 bases: TGCGCCAGCAGCTTGGAACCGCGAACCTACGAGCAGTACGTC. The encoded protein is CASSLEPRTYEQYV.

This clonotype was counted at least ten times. The gene calls are TRBV4-1 and TRBJ2-7; 8 nucleotides align to TRBD1. After removal of 4 bases from V and 7 bases from J, the junction contained 3 bases not matched to a gene. CDR3 length: 12 amino acids. Germline V gives CDR1 MGHRA, CDR2 YSYEKL. The CDR3 sequence: CASSRTGGEQYF. The CDR3 DNA is TGCGCCAGCAGCCGAACAGGGGGTGAGCAGTACTTC.

This clonotype was seen a handful of times. The J gene is TRBJ2-7, the V gene TRBV15; 8 nucleotides line up with TRBD1. The CDR3 length is 13 residues. Unmatched junction bases numbered 2, after V lost 3 bases and J lost 4 bases. Germline V lookup: CDR1 LNHNV, CDR2 YYDKDF (reference sequence). The CDR3 DNA is TGTGCCACCAGCAGGGACAGGGTGTACGAGCAGTACGTC. It translates to CATSRDRVYEQYV.

This clonotype has only a few counts. The rearrangement uses TRBV12-3 or TRBV12-4 and TRBJ1-3; tentative D call: TRBD1 (5 bases). Trimming pared 4 bases from V and 6 bases from J, leaving 10 bases between. This CDR3 spans 13 amino acids. CDR3 sequence: CASSSAGQNTIYF. In DNA form, the CDR3 reads TGTGCCAGCAGTTCGGCAGGGCAAAACACCATATATTTT.

The sample holds a few counts of this clonotype. The chain employs TRBV29-1 and TRBJ2-7, with a tentative D call TRBD2 (5 bases). The length of the CDR3 is 11 residues. Germline V lookup: CDR1 SQVTM, CDR2 ANQGSEA. V shed 7 bases and J shed 4 bases, with 11 bases lying between them. This chain's CDR3 is CSAASGYEQYV. The CDR3, as DNA: TGCAGCGCAGCAAGCGGATACGAGCAGTACGTC.

The gene calls are TRBV5-1 and TRBJ1-5; D might be TRBD1 (5 bases). The CDR3 runs to 14 residues. Looked up from germline, CDR1 is SGHRS and CDR2 is YFSETQ. V lost 4 bases, J lost 3 bases, and 11 bases lay in between. In nucleotides, the CDR3 is TGCGCCAGCAGCCCTCAGGGTACCAATCAGCCCCAGCATTTT. It codes for CASSPQGTNQPQHF.

V gene TRBV4-2 combines with J gene TRBJ2-3, with 7 nucleotides matching TRBD2. The V and J ends lost 1 base and 0 bases, in that order; junction bases with no gene match: 7. Germline V CDR1 and CDR2: LGHNA, YNFKEQ. The CDR3 is made up of 17 amino acids. This chain's CDR3 is CASSQVTSSPSTDTQYF. The DNA for the CDR3 is TGTGCCAGCAGCCAAGTGACTAGCAGCCCTAGCACAGATACGCAGTATTTT.

This clonotype was observed a handful of times. The chain combines TRBV5-1 with TRBJ2-7; the match to TRBD1 covers 8 bases. CDR3 length equals 14 residues. Germline CDR1 reads SGHRS; CDR2 reads YFSETQ. V gave up 4 bases and J gave up 0 bases; unmatched junction bases: 3. The CDR3, as DNA: TGCGCCAGCAGCCGGGACAGGACCTCCTACGAGCAGTACTTC. Amino acid sequence: CASSRDRTSYEQYF. The entire variable domain, with the rest obtained from reference TRBV5-1 and TRBJ2-7, is as follows: KAGVTQTPRYLIKTRGQQVTLSCSPISGHRSVSWYQQTPGQGLQFLFEYFSETQRNKGNFPGRFSGRQFSNSRSEMNVSTLELGDSALYLCASSRDRTSYEQYFGPGTRLTVT.

This clonotype has ten or more counts. V gene TRBV4-3 combines with J gene TRBJ2-3; D may be TRBD1 or TRBD2 (6 bases each). Germline assignment: CDR1 LGHNA and CDR2 YSLEER. Trimming took off 4 bases at V and 2 bases at J, with 22 bases between the two ends. This CDR3 spans 18 amino acids. The CDR3 nucleotides read TGCGCCAGCAGCCGAGGGGGTGGAGGGCGCGGATTCACAGATACGCAGTATTTT. It codes for CASSRGGGGRGFTDTQYF.

The sample holds a few counts of this clonotype. The CDR3 loop is CASTRTPGQNYGYTF. CDR3 DNA: TGTGCCAGCACCAGGACCCCGGGACAGAACTATGGCTACACCTTC. The gene calls are TRBV6-4 and TRBJ1-2; 7 bases match TRBD1. This CDR3 region has 15 residues. Looked up from germline, CDR1 is MRHNA and CDR2 is SNTAGT. Losses at the gene ends were 7 bases for V and 2 bases for J; bases not matched to a gene: 10.

This clonotype was detected only a few times. The chain employs TRBV12-3 or TRBV12-4 and TRBJ1-1; D is perhaps TRBD1 (5 bases). Trimming took off 8 bases at V and 5 bases at J, with 9 bases between the two ends. This CDR3 is built from 11 residues. The CDR3 nucleotides are TGTGCCAGCTCACGGGGGACTGAAGCTTTCTTT. Its translation is CASSRGTEAFF.

The rearrangement joins TRBV7-9 to TRBJ2-7; 9 nucleotides match TRBD2. The CDR3 covers 17 residues. CDR1 is SEHNR, CDR2 FQNEAQ, per germline (reference sequence). With V trimmed by 5 bases and J by 0 bases, 11 bases remained unmatched. The CDR3 reads CASSPGFSGGSSYEQYF. The DNA for the CDR3 is TGTGCCAGCAGCCCAGGATTTAGCGGGGGTTCCTCCTACGAGCAGTACTTC.

Comments on this clonotype: A much more abundant neighbour one base away suggests this may be a read error. The chain couples TRBV29-1 to TRBJ2-3; the D is unclear. The CDR3 runs 13 residues. Trimming removed 0 bases from V and 9 bases from J, with 13 bases in between. Germline CDR1 and CDR2: SQVTM and ANQGSEA. CDR3 coding DNA: TGCAGCGTTGAAGATTGGTTGAGAGGAACGCAGTATTTT. Translated, it gives CSVEDWLRGTQYF.

A few counts support this clonotype. V gene TRBV20-1 combines with J gene TRBJ2-7, with D maybe TRBD1 (5 bases). This CDR3 comprises 13 residues. Per the germline V gene, CDR1 is DFQATT and CDR2 is SNEGSKA (reference sequence). V lost 5 bases and J lost 2, with 13 bases in between. For the CDR3, the DNA is TGCAGTGCTGCCCAGGGAAACCCCTACGAGCAGTACTTC. The encoded protein is CSAAQGNPYEQYF.

This clonotype was seen a few times. V usage is TRBV7-9 and J usage is TRBJ2-3; D is uncertain. The CDR3 is 14 amino acids. V was shortened by 3 bases and J by 5 bases, with 12 bases between the two germline ends. CDR1 is SEHNR and CDR2 is FQNEAQ in the germline V gene (reference sequence). This chain's CDR3 is CASSFDWGGDTQYF. CDR3 DNA sequence: TGTGCCAGCAGCTTCGATTGGGGTGGAGATACGCAGTATTTT.